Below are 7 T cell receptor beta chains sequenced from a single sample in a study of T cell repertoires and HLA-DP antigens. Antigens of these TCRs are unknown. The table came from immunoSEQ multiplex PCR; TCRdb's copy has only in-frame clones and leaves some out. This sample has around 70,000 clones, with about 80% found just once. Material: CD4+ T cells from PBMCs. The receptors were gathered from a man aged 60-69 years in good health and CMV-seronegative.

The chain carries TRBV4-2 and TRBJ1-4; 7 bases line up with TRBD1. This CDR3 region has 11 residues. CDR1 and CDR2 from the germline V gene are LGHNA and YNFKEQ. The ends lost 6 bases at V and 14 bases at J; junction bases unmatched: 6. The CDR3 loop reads CASRPRGQLFF. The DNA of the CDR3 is TGTGCCAGCAGACCAAGGGGGCAGCTGTTTTTT.

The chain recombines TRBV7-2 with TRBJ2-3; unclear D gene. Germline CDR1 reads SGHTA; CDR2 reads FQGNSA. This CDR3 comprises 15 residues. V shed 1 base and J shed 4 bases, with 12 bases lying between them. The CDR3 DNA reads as TGTGCCAGCAGCTTAGTATCCCGCGGTCCAGATACGCAGTATTTT. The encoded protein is CASSLVSRGPDTQYF.

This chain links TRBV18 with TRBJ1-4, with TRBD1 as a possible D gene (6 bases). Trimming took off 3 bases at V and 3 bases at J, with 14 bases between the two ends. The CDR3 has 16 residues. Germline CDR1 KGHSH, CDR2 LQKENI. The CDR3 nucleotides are TGTGCCAGCTCACCCCGCCAGACAGGACCTAATGAAAAACTGTTTTTT. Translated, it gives CASSPRQTGPNEKLFF.

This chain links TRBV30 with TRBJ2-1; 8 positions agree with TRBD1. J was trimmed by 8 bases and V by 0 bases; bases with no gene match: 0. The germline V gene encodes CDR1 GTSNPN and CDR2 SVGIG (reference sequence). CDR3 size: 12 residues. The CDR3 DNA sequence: TGTGCCTGGAGTGTGACAGGGGATGAGCAGTTCTTC. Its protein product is CAWSVTGDEQFF. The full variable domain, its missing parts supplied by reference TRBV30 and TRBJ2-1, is SQTIHQWPATLVQPVGSPLSLECTVEGTSNPNLYWYRQAAGRGLQLLFYSVGIGQISSEVPQNLSASRPQDRQFILSSKKLLLSDSGFYLCAWSVTGDEQFFGPGTRLTVL.

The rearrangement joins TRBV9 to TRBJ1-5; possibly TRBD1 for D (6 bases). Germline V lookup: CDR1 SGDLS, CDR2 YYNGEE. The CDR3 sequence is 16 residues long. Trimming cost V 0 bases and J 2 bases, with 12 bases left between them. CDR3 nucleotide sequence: TGTGCCAGCAGCGTAGTATCTTCAGGGGGCAATCAGCCCCAGCATTTT. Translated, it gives CASSVVSSGGNQPQHF. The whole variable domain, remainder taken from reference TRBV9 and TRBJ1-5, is DSGVTQTPKHLITATGQRVTLRCSPRSGDLSVYWYQQSLDQGLQFLIQYYNGEERAKGNILERFSAQQFPDLHSELNLSSLELGDSALYFCASSVVSSGGNQPQHFGDGTRLSIL.

CDR3 DNA: TGTGCCAGTAGGCCGACAGGGGGCCTTTATCAGCCCCAGCATTTT. Amino acid sequence: CASRPTGGLYQPQHF. The chain uses TRBV19 and TRBJ1-5; 10 nucleotides agree with TRBD1. With 6 bases clipped from V and 5 bases from J, the junction kept 7 bases outside the gene matches. This CDR3 has 15 amino acids. Germline V gene data show CDR1 as LNHDA and CDR2 as SQIVND (reference sequence).

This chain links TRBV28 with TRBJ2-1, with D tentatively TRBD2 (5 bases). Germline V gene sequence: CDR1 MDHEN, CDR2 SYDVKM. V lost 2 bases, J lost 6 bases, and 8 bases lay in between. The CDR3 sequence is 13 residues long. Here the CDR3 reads CASSLAGPNEQFF. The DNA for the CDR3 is TGTGCCAGCAGTTTAGCGGGTCCCAATGAGCAGTTCTTC. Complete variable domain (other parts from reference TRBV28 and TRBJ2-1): DVKVTQSSRYLVKRTGEKVFLECVQDMDHENMFWYRQDPGLGLRLIYFSYDVKMKEKGDIPEGYSVSREKKERFSLILESASTNQTSMYLCASSLAGPNEQFFGPGTRLTVL.